This T cell receptor (beta chain) emerged from a study of neurological immune-mediated disorders. Whole-study results and caveats: HTLV-1-associated myelopathy ranked highest for TCR clonal expansion and multiple sclerosis lowest, beneath healthy controls. The multiple sclerosis repertoire cluster was not associated with any clinical or MRI feature, with the authors stating that larger cohorts are needed. When the repertoires were grouped phylogenetically, those of 18 of the 34 multiple sclerosis patients came together in a single cluster of related CDR3 sequences, which points to a possible repertoire-level signature.

Template-switch 5'RACE cDNA synthesis added a 10-nucleotide unique molecular identifier. Each CDR3 protein is one row after TCRdb ran MiXCR on the 5' RACE reads. The sample includes 60,000 to 70,000 distinct CDR3 sequences, roughly 4.9% of them seen just once. Germline-derived CDR1 and CDR2 are DFQATT and SNEGSKA (reference sequence). The CDR3 covers 13 residues. Trimming removed 4 bases from V and 3 bases from J, with 13 bases in between. There are many counts of this clonotype. Its target is unknown. Sequencing was done on a sample of PBMCs. J is TRBJ2-7 and V is TRBV20-1; a weak D match, TRBD1 (5 bases). This TCR was recovered from a human donor with multiple sclerosis. The donor label of this sample is uncertain. The CDR3 coding sequence is TGCAGTGCTACCGAGGACATTGGCTACGAGCAGTACTTC. Protein product: CSATEDIGYEQYF.